This T cell receptor beta chain was captured by sequencing in a study of OX40 agonist ivuxolimab in advanced cancers. For the study at large: Ivuxolimab, an agonist antibody against OX40 (CD134), was given to patients. Partial responses were observed in three patients, of whom one had hepatocellular carcinoma and two had cutaneous melanoma. Treatment received earlier with anti-PD-1, anti-PD-L1 or anti-CTLA-4 agents was allowed, and more than 30% had some. Averaging 60 years in age, with a range of about 23 to 79, the cohort was about 83% male.

Some clones are missing from TCRdb's copy, which holds only in-frame ones; the method was immunoSEQ multiplex PCR. The table includes roughly 53,000 clones, 84% detected once. Deletions cut 0 bases from V and 0 bases from J, with 6 bases between. CDR1 is SGHRS and CDR2 is YFSETQ in the germline V gene. CDR3 length: 15 residues. The sample here was CD4+ or CD8+ T cells sorted from blood, taken in a trial of the OX40 agonist ivuxolimab. This sequence joins TRBV5-1 and TRBJ2-2, with unresolved D. This clonotype was sampled from an adult with an advanced solid tumor such as melanoma, head and neck, liver or kidney cancer. As DNA, the CDR3 is TGCGCCAGCAGCTTGGACAGATCGAACACCGGGGAGCTGTTTTTT. Amino acids: CASSLDRSNTGELFF.